Listed here are 7 T cell receptor beta chains from one sample, sequenced in a study of response to subunit inactivated influenza vaccine. TCRdb independently ran MiXCR on the RT-PCR reads; one entry per CDR3 protein. Here the sample spans under 500,000 distinct CDR3 sequences, 9.5% to 13% being singletons. The sequenced sample was PBMCs from blood, obtained 40 to 50 days after vaccination. All receptors come from a man aged 45-65 years who received an inactivated influenza vaccine.

At least ten counts were recorded for this clonotype. The J gene is TRBJ2-7, the V gene TRBV20-1, with 10 positions matching TRBD2. Losses at the gene ends were 5 bases for V and 4 bases for J; bases not matched to a gene: 8. CDR3 length: 14 amino acids. In germline, CDR1 is DFQATT, CDR2 SNEGSKA (reference sequence). The chain's CDR3 is CSAFRLAGGYEQYF. CDR3 coding DNA: TGCAGTGCTTTTAGACTAGCGGGCGGATACGAGCAGTACTTC.

This rearrangement joins TRBV28 to TRBJ2-5; D is unclear. The V gene's germline CDR1 is MDHEN and CDR2 SYDVKM. This CDR3 is built from 14 residues. V was shortened by 7 bases and J by 1 base, with 13 bases between the two germline ends. The CDR3 nucleotides read TGTGCCAGCACTTCAACTTCGCTCCAAGAGACCCAGTACTTC. Protein product: CASTSTSLQETQYF. The full variable domain, in which reference TRBV28 and TRBJ2-5 provide the parts outside the CDR3, is DVKVTQSSRYLVKRTGEKVFLECVQDMDHENMFWYRQDPGLGLRLIYFSYDVKMKEKGDIPEGYSVSREKKERFSLILESASTNQTSMYLCASTSTSLQETQYFGPGTRLLVL.

This clonotype was counted ten times or more. One end of the junction is discordant with germline, which a read error may explain. The gene calls are TRBV12-3 or TRBV12-4 and TRBJ2-5, with D perhaps TRBD2 (6 bases). The CDR3 sequence is 15 residues long. The CDR3 DNA follows: TGTGCCAGCAGTTTGGGACCGACTGGAGGGTTTGAATTGGACTTC. Translation gives CASSLGPTGGFELDF.

In its sample, this clonotype was seen a few times. The chain employs TRBV5-5 and TRBJ1-5, with a weak D call TRBD1 (6 bases). The CDR3 length is 14 residues. Germline lookup yields CDR1 SGHKS and CDR2 YYEKEE (reference sequence). The V and J ends lost 0 bases and 5 bases respectively, with 9 bases between them. The CDR3 sequence: CASSLEHRDQPQHF. Written as DNA, the CDR3 is TGTGCCAGCAGCTTGGAACACAGGGATCAGCCCCAGCATTTT.

The sample holds a few counts of this clonotype. V is TRBV5-5 and J is TRBJ2-5; D is unclear. Germline values: CDR1 SGHKS, CDR2 YYEKEE (reference sequence). Trimming took off 3 bases at V and 5 bases at J, with 14 bases between the two ends. The CDR3 covers 14 residues. CDR3 in amino acids: CASSSLMGRETQYF. The CDR3 DNA reads TGTGCCAGCAGCTCCTTAATGGGTCGGGAGACCCAGTACTTC.

The chain recombines TRBV4-3 with TRBJ2-3, with D perhaps matching TRBD1 or TRBD2 (5 bases each). This CDR3 has 13 residues. V dropped 3 bases and J dropped 8 bases, with 12 bases sitting between them. Germline V gives CDR1 LGHNA, CDR2 YSLEER. The CDR3 DNA follows: TGCGCCAGCAGCCAGGAGACAGAGGGTACGCAGTATTTT. Translating gives CASSQETEGTQYF.

This chain joins TRBV3-1 and TRBJ2-6, with D perhaps TRBD1 or TRBD2 (6 bases each). V was shortened by 1 base and J by 3 bases, with 13 bases between the two germline ends. Germline V gene sequence: CDR1 LGHDT, CDR2 YNNKEL (reference sequence). The CDR3 contains 17 residues. The CDR3 loop reads CASSQALGGLGANVLTF. In DNA form, the CDR3 reads TGTGCCAGCAGCCAAGCTCTTGGGGGGCTTGGGGCCAACGTCCTGACTTTC.